What follows are 25 T cell receptor beta chains derived from one specimen sequenced in a study of early T cells in non-severe SARS-CoV-2 infection. TCRdb itself ran the 5' RACE reads through MiXCR, one entry per CDR3 protein. The sample contains tens of thousands of distinct CDR3 sequences, approximately 6.2% of which appear only once. The sequenced sample consisted of whole blood. These receptors were taken from an adult who was a healthcare worker with PCR-confirmed SARS-CoV-2 infection or an uninfected control (not recorded which).

This clonotype came up many times. This rearrangement joins TRBV6-5 to TRBJ2-3; 9 bases map to TRBD2. CDR3 length equals 15 residues. The ends lost 7 bases at V and 3 bases at J; junction bases unmatched: 8. Looked up from germline, CDR1 is MNHEY and CDR2 is SVGAGI. This CDR3 reads CASTLSGLATDTQYF. CDR3 in DNA: TGTGCCAGCACCCTATCGGGACTAGCAACAGATACGCAGTATTTT.

At least ten counts were recorded for this clonotype. This chain's CDR3 is CASSLGASGANVLTF. DNA of the CDR3: TGTGCCAGCAGTTTGGGAGCGTCTGGGGCCAACGTCCTGACTTTC. This chain joins TRBV28 and TRBJ2-6; D possibly corresponds to TRBD2 (5 bases). The V end lost 3 bases, the J end lost 1 base, and 7 bases lay between the germline ends. The CDR3 length is 15 residues. Germline V lookup: CDR1 MDHEN, CDR2 SYDVKM.

At least ten counts were recorded for this clonotype. The chain uses TRBV18 and TRBJ1-1; D gene uncertain. This CDR3 has 13 residues. Trimming pared 3 bases from V and 2 bases from J, leaving 7 bases between. Germline values: CDR1 KGHSH, CDR2 LQKENI. The CDR3 DNA is TGTGCCAGCTCACCTAGCGGTAACACTGAAGCTTTCTTT. Amino acids: CASSPSGNTEAFF.

Ten or more counts support this clonotype. V gene TRBV10-1 combines with J gene TRBJ2-3; D gene uncertain. The length of the CDR3 is 14 residues. Trimming left V 2 bases short and J 1 base short, with 7 bases between. Germline V CDR1 and CDR2: WNHNN, SYGVQD (reference sequence). The CDR3 region has the DNA TGCGCCAGCAGTGAGACGGATCGCACAGATACGCAGTATTTT. Translating it yields CASSETDRTDTQYF.

This clonotype was seen more than once but under ten times. The chain combines TRBV7-8 with TRBJ2-1; 9 nucleotides align to TRBD1. Trimming removed 5 bases from V and 2 bases from J; junction bases left unmatched: 4. Germline CDR1 reads SGHVS; CDR2 reads FQNEAQ. There are 15 residues in the CDR3. The CDR3 sequence is CASSLRDRAYNEQFF. The CDR3 nucleotides are TGTGCCAGCAGCCTCAGGGACAGGGCCTACAATGAGCAGTTCTTC.

J is TRBJ2-2 and V is TRBV6-6; perhaps TRBD1 as D (6 bases). The CDR3 extends over 15 amino acids. V lost 6 bases and J 3 bases, leaving 14 bases between the germline ends. Germline V lookup: CDR1 MNHNY, CDR2 SVGAGI (reference sequence). CDR3 protein: CASRERGSYTGELFF. CDR3 coding DNA: TGTGCCAGCAGAGAAAGGGGGAGCTACACCGGGGAGCTGTTTTTT.

The V and J genes are TRBV29-1 and TRBJ2-2, with 12 bases lining up with TRBD2. This CDR3 is built from 17 residues. Unmatched junction bases numbered 7, after V lost 4 bases and J lost 1 base. Germline CDR1 is SQVTM and CDR2 is ANQGSEA. The CDR3, as DNA: TGCAGCGTTGTGTTTCTAGCGGGAGGGCAGAACACCGGGGAGCTGTTTTTT. Translation: CSVVFLAGGQNTGELFF.

At least ten counts were recorded for this clonotype. V gene TRBV12-3 or TRBV12-4 combines with J gene TRBJ2-6, with D uncertain. V was trimmed by 8 bases and J by 5 bases, leaving 7 bases between them. The CDR3 consists of 12 residues. DNA of the CDR3: TGTGCCAGCTTTGTGAGGGCCAACGTCCTGACTTTC. It codes for CASFVRANVLTF.

This clonotype was counted at least ten times. The chain couples TRBV7-6 to TRBJ1-1, with a possible D match to TRBD1 (5 bases). CDR3 length: 14 residues. The V end lost 5 bases, the J end lost 3 bases, and 13 bases lay between the germline ends. Looked up from germline, CDR1 is SGHVS and CDR2 is FNYEAQ. The CDR3 DNA sequence: TGTGCCAGCAGCCCTCAGGGTCTGGACACTGAAGCTTTCTTT. It yields the protein CASSPQGLDTEAFF.

This clonotype was counted only a few times. The chain couples TRBV9 to TRBJ2-1, with a tentative D call TRBD2 (5 bases). The CDR3 is 16 residues long. The germline V gene has CDR1 SGDLS and CDR2 YYNGEE. V dropped 2 bases and J dropped 5 bases, with 17 bases sitting between them. CDR3 loop: CASSVRTYQSDNEQFF. CDR3 coding DNA: TGTGCCAGCAGCGTTCGGACTTATCAATCCGACAATGAGCAGTTCTTC.

This clonotype was detected many times. The V gene is TRBV7-6, the J gene TRBJ2-3; the match to TRBD2 covers 14 bases. Trimming cost V 4 bases and J 6 bases; bases outside gene matches: 3. CDR1 SGHVS and CDR2 FNYEAQ come from the germline V gene. The CDR3 covers 15 residues. CDR3 DNA: TGTGCCAGCAGCTACGGGACTAGCGGGAGTGATACGCAGTATTTT. Encoded protein: CASSYGTSGSDTQYF.

This clonotype was picked up a small number of times. V gene TRBV3-1 combines with J gene TRBJ2-1, with 10 bases matching TRBD2. The CDR3 consists of 16 residues. V shed 3 bases, J shed 7 bases, and the junction held 9 bases outside the gene matches. Germline-derived CDR1 and CDR2 are LGHDT and YNNKEL (reference sequence). In nucleotides, the CDR3 is TGTGCCAGCAGCCACGATCACGCTAGCGGGGGAAATGAGCAGTTCTTC. It encodes CASSHDHASGGNEQFF.

This clonotype was observed at least ten times. The chain uses TRBV13 and TRBJ2-4, with TRBD2 as a possible D gene (6 bases). V lost 5 bases and J lost 1, with 21 bases in between. This CDR3 has 18 residues. CDR1 is PRHDT and CDR2 is FYEKMQ in the germline V gene (reference sequence). The CDR3 DNA follows: TGTGCCAGCAGCCTCCGGGACTTTCCCCCGAGGGCCAAAAACATTCAGTACTTC. It specifies CASSLRDFPPRAKNIQYF.

This clonotype has just a few counts. The V and J genes are TRBV7-8 and TRBJ2-7; D is ambiguous. V was cut by 1 base and J by 0 bases, with 7 bases left in between. From germline, CDR1 is SGHVS and CDR2 FQNEAQ. There are 14 residues in the CDR3. CDR3 bases: TGTGCCAGCAGCTTAGGCAGCGTCTCCTACGAGCAGTACGTC. The encoded protein is CASSLGSVSYEQYV.

This clonotype qualifies as medium-sized (0.01 to 0.1%). This chain joins TRBV7-9 and TRBJ1-1; possibly TRBD1 for D (5 bases). Germline assignment: CDR1 SEHNR and CDR2 FQNEAQ (reference sequence). V lost 2 bases to trimming and J lost 2 bases, with 15 bases between them. This CDR3 has 16 residues. The CDR3 loop reads CASSLRDFSRNTEAFF. The CDR3 DNA reads TGTGCCAGCAGCTTACGGGACTTTTCGAGAAACACTGAAGCTTTCTTT. The complete variable domain, with remaining parts taken from reference TRBV7-9 and TRBJ1-1, reads DTGVSQNPRHKITKRGQNVTFRCDPISEHNRLYWYRQTLGQGPEFLTYFQNEAQLEKSRLLSDRFSAERPKGSFSTLEIQRTEQGDSAMYLCASSLRDFSRNTEAFFGQGTRLTVV.

Ten or more counts support this clonotype. This chain joins TRBV7-6 and TRBJ2-7; TRBD2 is a possible D gene (6 bases). The CDR3 has 14 amino acids. CDR1 and CDR2 from the germline V gene are SGHVS and FNYEAQ. Trimming left V 7 bases short and J 4 bases short, with 17 bases between. The CDR3 reads CASTQGLAAYEQYF. CDR3 DNA sequence: TGTGCCAGCACCCAGGGACTCGCCGCTTACGAGCAGTACTTC.

At least ten counts were recorded for this clonotype. This chain joins TRBV27 and TRBJ2-1; 7 bases line up with TRBD1. This CDR3 region has 13 residues. Germline lookup yields CDR1 MNHEY and CDR2 SMNVEV (reference sequence). The J segment lost 10 bases and the V segment lost 2 bases, leaving 5 bases of the junction unmatched. For the CDR3, the DNA is TGTGCCAGCAGTTTAGGTTTAGGGGGCGAGCAGTTCTTC. It is translated as CASSLGLGGEQFF.

This sequence joins TRBV4-3 and TRBJ2-1; 13 nucleotides align to TRBD2. This CDR3 contains 17 residues. CDR1 is LGHNA and CDR2 is YSLEER in the germline V gene. The V and J ends lost 0 bases and 10 bases, in that order; junction bases with no gene match: 9. CDR3 sequence: CASSQEVATSGRGEQFF. CDR3 coding DNA: TGCGCCAGCAGCCAAGAGGTGGCTACTAGCGGGAGGGGGGAGCAGTTCTTC.

Many counts were recorded for this clonotype. The chain has TRBV7-9 and TRBJ2-6; TRBD1 might be the D (5 bases). The CDR3 is 17 residues long. CDR1 is SEHNR and CDR2 is FQNEAQ in the germline V gene (reference sequence). V was clipped by 1 base and J by 4 bases, with 14 bases between them. CDR3 amino acids: CASSLGTNLWGANVLTF. For the CDR3, the DNA is TGTGCCAGCAGCTTAGGGACAAACCTCTGGGGGGCCAACGTCCTGACTTTC.

This clonotype has at least ten counts. The chain links TRBV11-3 to TRBJ2-1, with D hard to call. The CDR3 consists of 12 residues. Germline-derived CDR1 and CDR2 are SGHNT and YENEEA. V was pared by 3 bases and J by 7 bases, with 7 bases between. The CDR3 DNA sequence: TGTGCCAGCAGCTTGGGCCGTAATGAGCAGTTCTTC. Its protein is CASSLGRNEQFF. Full variable domain (remainder filled in from reference TRBV11-3 and TRBJ2-1): EAGVVQSPRYKIIEKKQPVAFWCNPISGHNTLYWYLQNLGQGPELLIRYENEEAVDDSQLPKDRFSAERLKGVDSTLKIQPAELGDSAVYLCASSLGRNEQFFGPGTRLTVL.

Many counts were recorded for this clonotype. This chain connects TRBV28 to TRBJ2-1; unclear D gene. The CDR3 sequence is 12 residues long. Between the trimmed V and J ends, which lost 1 base and 13 bases, there was a span of 11 bases. Germline V CDR1 and CDR2: MDHEN, SYDVKM. In DNA, the CDR3 is TGTGCCAGCAGTTTATCGGGCTTTAAACAGTTCTTC. Its translation: CASSLSGFKQFF.

This clonotype has at least ten counts. The rearrangement links TRBV18 to TRBJ1-6, with TRBD1 as a possible D gene (5 bases). CDR3 length equals 13 residues. Germline values: CDR1 KGHSH, CDR2 LQKENI. The germline V and J ends were trimmed by 5 bases and 6 bases, with 8 bases remaining between them. DNA for the CDR3: TGTGCCAGCTCAGAACAGGCTAATTCACCCCTCCACTTT. Translated, it gives CASSEQANSPLHF.

This clonotype occurred many times. The rearrangement uses TRBV29-1 and TRBJ2-1; possibly TRBD2 for D (6 bases). CDR3 length: 11 amino acids. CDR1 and CDR2 from the germline V gene are SQVTM and ANQGSEA. Trimming stripped 3 bases from V and 8 bases from J, with 8 bases between. The CDR3 nucleotides are TGCAGCGTTGAGTGGGACTATGAGCAGTTCTTC. This gives the protein CSVEWDYEQFF.

This clonotype was seen ten or more times. CDR3 region: CASSPQENYGYTF. CDR3 sequence (DNA): TGTGCCAGCAGCCCGCAGGAAAACTATGGCTACACCTTC. V usage is TRBV5-4 and J usage is TRBJ1-2; D uncertain. CDR1 and CDR2 (germline): SGHNT, YYREEE (reference sequence). The length of the CDR3 is 13 residues. V gave up 4 bases and J gave up 2 bases, with 9 bases separating them.

This clonotype was counted only a few times. The chain combines TRBV28 with TRBJ2-7, with no clear D. Germline assignment: CDR1 MDHEN and CDR2 SYDVKM. Deletions cut 6 bases from V and 0 bases from J, with 21 bases between. The CDR3 length is 17 residues. The CDR3 sequence is CASSLNDLTPTSYEQYF. The CDR3 nucleotides are TGTGCCAGCAGCTTAAATGACTTAACCCCGACCTCCTACGAGCAGTACTTC.